The 16 T cell receptor beta chains presented below share a single source sample, sequenced in a study of blood T cell repertoires in COVID-19 (dated by TCRdb to about 2020). The library was made by the immunoSEQ multiplex PCR assay. Entries here come from immuneACCESS through TCRdb and include only in-frame sequences with V and J called. Some clones fail to appear in such tables; in the studies checked, an unresolved V gene covers under half of the shortfall, and the cause of the remainder is unknown. The sample table records about 110,000 clones; about 85% of these occur just once. The ten largest clones represent about 3.8% of the sample. Sample: peripheral blood. The origin of the receptors is a woman in her 70s with acute or convalescent COVID-19.

This chain links TRBV5-4 with TRBJ2-1; TRBD2 matches at 7 bases. CDR3 length: 16 amino acids. The V gene's germline CDR1 is SGHNT and CDR2 YYREEE (reference sequence). After removal of 4 bases from V and 0 bases from J, the junction contained 7 bases not matched to a gene. CDR3 DNA: TGTGCCAGCAGCCGGGGGGAAAGGGGCTCCTACAATGAGCAGTTCTTC. This translates into CASSRGERGSYNEQFF. Variable domain in full (rest from reference TRBV5-4 and TRBJ2-1): ETGVTQSPTHLIKTRGQQVTLRCSSQSGHNTVSWYQQALGQGPQFIFQYYREEENGRGNFPPRFSGLQFPNYSSELNVNALELDDSALYLCASSRGERGSYNEQFFGPGTRLTVL.

J is TRBJ1-3 and V is TRBV5-1; the D gene is possibly TRBD1 (5 bases). Germline CDR1 and CDR2: SGHRS and YFSETQ. Deletions cut 0 bases from V and 0 bases from J, with 13 bases between. CDR3 length equals 17 residues. In nucleotides, the CDR3 is TGCGCCAGCAGCTTGGCTTCACAGGCTGTCTCTGGAAACACCATATATTTT. Residues: CASSLASQAVSGNTIYF.

The V call is TRBV28, the J call TRBJ1-1; D gene ambiguous. From germline, CDR1 is MDHEN and CDR2 SYDVKM. Trimming removed 5 bases at V and 8 bases at J, with 18 bases between. CDR3 length: 14 residues. The chain's CDR3 is CASSLSPPQAEAFF. The CDR3 region has the DNA TGTGCCAGCAGTCTTTCCCCCCCCCAGGCGGAAGCTTTCTTT.

The chain links TRBV10-2 to TRBJ1-1; no firm D call. V shed 8 bases and J shed 0 bases, with 13 bases lying between them. Germline V lookup: CDR1 WSHSY, CDR2 SAAADI. The length of the CDR3 is 14 residues. CDR3 DNA: TGCGCCAGCGCCTCCCGGCGGATGAACACTGAAGCTTTCTTT. Amino acid sequence: CASASRRMNTEAFF.

The genes are TRBV5-6 and TRBJ2-5, with D unclear. This CDR3 comprises 12 residues. The V end was cut by 2 bases, the J end by 5 bases, with 7 bases between. CDR1 and CDR2 from the germline V gene are SGHDT and YYEEEE. The CDR3 nucleotides read TGTGCCAGCAGCTTCCAGGTGGAGACCCAGTACTTC. Translation: CASSFQVETQYF.

The chain combines TRBV5-8 with TRBJ2-6; 8 nucleotides line up with TRBD1. There are 16 residues in the CDR3. CDR1 SGHTS and CDR2 YDEGEE come from the germline V gene. V lost 0 bases, J lost 2 bases, and 1 base stayed unmatched. CDR3 residues: CASSLGTGTGANVLTF. CDR3 bases: TGTGCCAGCAGCTTGGGGACAGGGACTGGGGCCAACGTCCTGACTTTC.

The chain uses TRBV18 and TRBJ2-1; D may be TRBD1 (5 bases). V was cut by 4 bases and J by 7 bases, with 11 bases left in between. This CDR3 is 13 amino acids long. The germline V gene has CDR1 KGHSH and CDR2 LQKENI. The CDR3 sequence is CASSQSRDNEQFF. The CDR3 DNA follows: TGTGCCAGCTCACAAAGCAGGGATAATGAGCAGTTCTTC. The complete variable domain, with remaining parts taken from reference TRBV18 and TRBJ2-1, reads NAGVMQNPRHLVRRRGQEARLRCSPMKGHSHVYWYRQLPEEGLKFMVYLQKENIIDESGMPKERFSAEFPKEGPSILRIQQVVRGDSAAYFCASSQSRDNEQFFGPGTRLTVL.

The gene calls are TRBV29-1 and TRBJ2-1; a weak D match, TRBD1 (6 bases). Germline assignment: CDR1 SQVTM and CDR2 ANQGSEA. V shed 6 bases and J shed 3 bases, with 15 bases lying between them. This CDR3 contains 14 residues. CDR3 region: CSVLFSTGYNEQFF. In nucleotides, the CDR3 is TGCAGCGTCCTATTCTCGACAGGCTACAATGAGCAGTTCTTC.

The chain couples TRBV5-8 to TRBJ2-7, with D tentatively TRBD2 (6 bases). The germline V gene has CDR1 SGHTS and CDR2 YDEGEE. Trimming cost V 6 bases and J 6 bases, with 16 bases left between them. The CDR3 is 13 residues long. CDR3 residues: CASNRLEGGEQYV. In nucleotides, the CDR3 is TGTGCCAGCAACCGCTTGGAGGGTGGCGAGCAGTACGTC.

J is TRBJ2-1 and V is TRBV7-8; 7 bases fit TRBD2. Per the germline V gene, CDR1 is SGHVS and CDR2 is FQNEAQ. The CDR3 length is 15 residues. Trimming took 2 bases from V and 2 from J; bases not matched to a gene: 3. In DNA, the CDR3 is TGTGCCAGCAGCTTACCTAGCGGAGCCTACAATGAGCAGTTCTTC. Its translation: CASSLPSGAYNEQFF.

The rearrangement uses TRBV3-1 (or the pseudogene TRBV3-2) and TRBJ1-4; TRBD1 matches at 8 bases. This CDR3 is built from 15 residues. Germline lookup yields CDR1 LGHDT and CDR2 YNNKEL (reference sequence). The V gene end was trimmed by 4 bases and the J gene end by 8 bases; junction bases not matched to a gene: 9. The CDR3 DNA reads TGTGCCAGCAGCCGAATAACAGGGGGTGAGGAAAAACTGTTTTTT. Residues: CASSRITGGEEKLFF.

The rearrangement joins TRBV19 to TRBJ1-6; D not certain. The germline gives CDR1 LNHDA, CDR2 SQIVND (reference sequence). The V end lost 3 bases, the J end lost 9 bases, and 6 bases lay between the germline ends. The CDR3 totals 12 residues. The CDR3 spells CASSIRGSPLHF. In DNA, the CDR3 is TGTGCCAGTAGTATCAGAGGTTCACCCCTCCACTTT.

The chain employs TRBV6-7 and TRBJ2-2, with TRBD1 matching 8 bases. TRBV6-7 is given ORF status, its function remaining uncertain. J was trimmed by 8 bases and V by 1 base; bases with no gene match: 12. The CDR3 has 17 amino acids. CDR3 bases: TGTGCCAGCAGTTACTTCCGCACAGGGGGGTCGATGGGGGAGCTGTTTTTT. It is translated as CASSYFRTGGSMGELFF.

V usage is TRBV5-1 and J usage is TRBJ2-3; the D gene is possibly TRBD2 (7 bases). Germline lookup yields CDR1 SGHRS and CDR2 YFSETQ. The CDR3 is 14 amino acids. The ends were cut back, 3 bases at V and 6 bases at J, with 14 bases in the middle. Written as DNA, the CDR3 is TGCGCCAGCAGCTCAGGGAGGGGGGCGGATACGCAGTATTTT. It codes for CASSSGRGADTQYF.

The rearrangement joins TRBV2 to TRBJ1-4; D gene uncertain. The CDR3 length is 14 residues. CDR1 and CDR2 from the germline V gene are SNHLY and FYNNEI. V lost 9 bases and J 3 bases, leaving 14 bases between the germline ends. The CDR3 sequence is CASLTGPANEKLFF. CDR3 DNA: TGTGCCAGTCTTACCGGTCCCGCTAATGAAAAACTGTTTTTT. Full variable domain (missing parts from reference TRBV2 and TRBJ1-4): EPEVTQTPSHQVTQMGQEVILRCVPISNHLYFYWYRQILGQKVEFLVSFYNNEISEKSEIFDDQFSVERPDGSNFTLKIRSTKLEDSAMYFCASLTGPANEKLFFGSGTQLSVL.

The CDR3 DNA follows: TGTGCCAGCAGCCCGCGGGATCCAGCTTTCTTT. This encodes CASSPRDPAFF. The chain joins TRBV12-3 or TRBV12-4 to TRBJ1-1; no firm D call. Trimming cost V 6 bases and J 10 bases, with 12 bases left between them. This CDR3 has 11 residues.